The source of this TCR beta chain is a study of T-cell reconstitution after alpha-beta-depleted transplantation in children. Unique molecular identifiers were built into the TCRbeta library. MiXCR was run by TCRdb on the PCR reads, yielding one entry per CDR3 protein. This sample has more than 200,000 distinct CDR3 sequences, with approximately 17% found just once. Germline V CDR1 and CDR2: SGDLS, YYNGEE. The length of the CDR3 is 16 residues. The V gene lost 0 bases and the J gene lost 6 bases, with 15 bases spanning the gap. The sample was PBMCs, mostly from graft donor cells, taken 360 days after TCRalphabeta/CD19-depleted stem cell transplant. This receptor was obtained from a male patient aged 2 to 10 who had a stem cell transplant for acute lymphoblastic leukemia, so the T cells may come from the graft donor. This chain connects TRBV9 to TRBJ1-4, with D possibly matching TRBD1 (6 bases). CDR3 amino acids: CASSVGGTGIYEKLFF. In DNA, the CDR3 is TGTGCCAGCAGCGTAGGGGGAACAGGGATTTATGAAAAACTGTTTTTT.